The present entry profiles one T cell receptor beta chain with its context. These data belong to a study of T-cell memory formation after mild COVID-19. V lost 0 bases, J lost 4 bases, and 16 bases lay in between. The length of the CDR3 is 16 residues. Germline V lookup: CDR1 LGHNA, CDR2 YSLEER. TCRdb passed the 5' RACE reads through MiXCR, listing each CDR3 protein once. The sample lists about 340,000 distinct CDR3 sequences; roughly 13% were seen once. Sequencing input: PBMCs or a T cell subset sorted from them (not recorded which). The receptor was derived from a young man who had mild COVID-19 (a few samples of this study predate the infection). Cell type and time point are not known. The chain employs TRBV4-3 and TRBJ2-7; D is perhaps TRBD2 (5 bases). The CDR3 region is CASSQDVRAELYEQYF. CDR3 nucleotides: TGCGCCAGCAGCCAAGATGTGAGAGCGGAGCTTTACGAGCAGTACTTC.